The rows below give T cell receptor beta chains drawn from one sample of a study of blood T cell repertoires in COVID-19. The table came from immunoSEQ multiplex PCR; TCRdb's copy has only in-frame clones and leaves some out. The sample consists of 140,000 or so clones, about 79% of them appearing once. The sequenced material came from PBMCs or T cells enriched from blood (not recorded which). These receptors all come from a man aged 50 to 60 who had recovered from COVID-19. Both conserved end residues are part of each CDR3. Fields, in order: V gene, J gene, CDR3 protein.

v_call: TRBV7-9; j_call: TRBJ2-3; cdr3_aa: CASSPEDLVTDTQYF
v_call: TRBV7-2; j_call: TRBJ1-4; cdr3_aa: CASSLARGLGEKLFF
v_call: TRBV6-5; j_call: TRBJ2-1; cdr3_aa: CASDLLLGDNEQFF
v_call: TRBV18; j_call: TRBJ1-1; cdr3_aa: CASSPDIAADTEAFF
v_call: TRBV6-2/TRBV6-3; j_call: TRBJ1-2; cdr3_aa: CASSYLNYGYTF
v_call: TRBV19; j_call: TRBJ1-5; cdr3_aa: CASSVGQTSNQPQHF
v_call: TRBV6-5; j_call: TRBJ2-3; cdr3_aa: CASSRWRGGLGYF
v_call: TRBV7-8; j_call: TRBJ1-4; cdr3_aa: CASSRKGAGLLEKLFF
v_call: TRBV11-2; j_call: TRBJ1-1; cdr3_aa: CASSPDRALEAFF
v_call: TRBV5-1; j_call: TRBJ1-1; cdr3_aa: CASSLKGTEAFF
v_call: TRBV27; j_call: TRBJ1-6; cdr3_aa: CASSLSYSSYNSPLHF
v_call: TRBV29-1; j_call: TRBJ2-1; cdr3_aa: CSGGPNEQFF
v_call: TRBV19; j_call: TRBJ1-6; cdr3_aa: CASSTGTDYSPLHF
v_call: TRBV19; j_call: TRBJ2-1; cdr3_aa: CASSPRGAPYNEQFF
v_call: TRBV4-1; j_call: TRBJ1-2; cdr3_aa: CASSQEPTAYGYTF
v_call: TRBV28; j_call: TRBJ2-5; cdr3_aa: CASSFVAGGQETQYF
v_call: TRBV9; j_call: TRBJ2-3; cdr3_aa: CASSGDTDTQYF
v_call: TRBV6-1; j_call: TRBJ1-3; cdr3_aa: CASSEWQGRNTIYF
v_call: TRBV19; j_call: TRBJ2-1; cdr3_aa: CASDEGQVYNEQFF
v_call: TRBV5-6; j_call: TRBJ2-5; cdr3_aa: CASSLGQGQETQYF
v_call: TRBV1; j_call: TRBJ2-2; cdr3_aa: CTSSQLKTGRFSGELFF
v_call: TRBV7-2; j_call: TRBJ2-7; cdr3_aa: CASSLAGQGHEQYF
v_call: TRBV24-1; j_call: TRBJ2-7; cdr3_aa: CATSDPRQGSRDEQYF